The clone carrying this T cell receptor beta chain was seen many times. Its specificity is unknown. TCR beta CDR3 region amplification was performed from RNA transcripts. HTBI primers drove first-round RT-PCR of the TCR CDR3. TCRdb fed the multiplex PCR reads into MiXCR, producing one record per CDR3 protein. Of hundreds of thousands of distinct CDR3 sequences in the sample, 13% were seen once. This sample is drawn from a study of T cells in Graves' hyperthyroidism and ophthalmopathy. Researchers defined stable Graves' hyperthyroidism as no ophthalmopathy progression within 18 months. Uncontrolled infections, other autoimmune diseases, pregnancy or lactation led to exclusion of patients. Overall study findings and caveats: Onset of ophthalmopathy came a median around 6.2 months after the model predicted it.

The germline CDR1 and CDR2 sequences are MDHEN and SYDVKM. CDR3 length: 15 residues. With V trimmed by 11 bases and J by 2 bases, 13 bases remained unmatched. The TCR sequence derives from a young woman with Graves' hyperthyroidism. Sequenced input: blood. The V call is TRBV28, the J call TRBJ2-3; 7 positions agree with TRBD2. The CDR3 loop is CAGGDLRDHTDTQYF. The CDR3, as DNA: TGTGCCGGGGGGGATCTGCGGGATCACACAGATACGCAGTATTTT.